This T cell receptor beta chain was found in a study of Tregs in tolerant kidney transplant recipients (dated by TCRdb to about 2019). Looking at the study overall: The transplants used related donors with nonmyeloablative bone marrow transplantation, and mixed chimerism in the human trials was transient. The study applied TCRbeta sequencing to find donor-specific regulatory T cells before combined kidney and bone marrow transplantation and then followed those same cells after transplant. Study-level results and caveats: For some patients, the PCR primers changed as time went on, which meant samples from those patients could not be compared with one another at the nucleotide level. Expanding Tregs with activated donor B cells appeared to identify the most biologically relevant and donor-specific TCRbeta repertoire. Donor-specific Treg expansion exceeded global Treg expansion in tolerant patients, suggesting antigen-driven rather than nonspecific expansion. The study was limited by small patient numbers, and the findings need validation in larger populations and under other immunosuppression protocols. Biological reproducibility was not directly assessed, although technical replication error appeared to be minimal.

For TCRbeta CDR3 sequencing, genomic DNA was extracted from sorted cells using the QIAGEN DNeasy Blood and Tissue Kit. Through immunoSEQ, high-throughput TCRbeta CDR3 sequencing was done commercially, including PCR amplification with internal controls and bias correction. In the authors' own workflow: Unique productive TCRbeta sequences were defined by CDR3 nucleotide sequence when primers matched and otherwise by CDR3 amino acid sequence together with Vbeta and Jbeta genes. Sorting error was corrected by removing sequences shared between sorted populations at a frequency ratio of 2:1 or less, and the remaining shared sequences were assigned to the higher population. A sequence counted as donor-reactive if, in CFSE-low cells, the sequence had a frequency of at least 0.01% and was expanded at least 5-fold compared with unstimulated cells. Jensen-Shannon divergence, calculated on the top 100 TCRbeta sequences ranked by frequency, was used to quantify repertoire divergence. For samples with multiple sequencing runs, sorting error was corrected separately for each run before the runs were pooled. Here the immuneACCESS table is served through TCRdb, limited to in-frame sequences with V and J called. Missing clones are a known gap in these copies; in checked studies unresolved V genes cover under half, and the rest lacks a known reason. That table gives V, J and clone size, and the DNA gave D and trimming. This sample lists approximately 67,000 clones; around nine tenths were detected once. Roughly 9.7% of the sample lies in the top ten.

Inclusive of the bounding cysteine and phenylalanine, the CDR3 is 13 residues long. Kept here is only the CDR3 DNA, which spans 39 bases and is read in frame from base 1. V drops 6 bases and J drops 5 bases, leaving 12 bases in between. CDR1 and CDR2 (SGHRS, YFSETQ) derive from the germline V gene. Interpreted using the paper, the time point label stands for: blood sample drawn before combined kidney and bone marrow transplant. Thawed PBMCs were FACS-sorted into unstimulated Tregs (CD4+CD25+CD127-), CD4+ non-Tregs (CD4+CD25-), CD4 cells and CD8 cells. The patients were a handful of recipients of combined kidney and bone marrow transplants from the ITN036ST trial, and samples were available only for these trial subjects. Healthy control blood was separated into PBMCs by Ficoll density gradient and cryopreserved, and patient PBMCs were collected both before and after transplant. Regarding this clone: Its antigen is not yet known. No per-base quality is available; no much larger clone lies one base away.

This chain joins TRBV5-1 to TRBJ1-5; the D gene is possibly TRBD1, with 6 bases matching. This receptor was obtained from a human donor who received a combined kidney and bone marrow transplant. Source: CD8+ T cells from blood, taken before the transplant. The bases read TGCGCCAGCATCCACAGGGAAGATCAGCCCCAGCATTTT. It translates as CASIHREDQPQHF.